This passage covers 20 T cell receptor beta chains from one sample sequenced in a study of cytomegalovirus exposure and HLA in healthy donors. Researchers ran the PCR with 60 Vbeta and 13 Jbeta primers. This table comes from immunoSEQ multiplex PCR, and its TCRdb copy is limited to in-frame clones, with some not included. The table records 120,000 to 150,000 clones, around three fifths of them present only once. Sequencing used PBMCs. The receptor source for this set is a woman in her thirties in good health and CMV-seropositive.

The CDR3, as DNA: TGTGCCAGCAGACAACAGGGGGCGACGGCTTTCTTT. It specifies CASRQQGATAFF. V and J are TRBV2 and TRBJ1-1; 9 bases align to TRBD1. The CDR3 contains 12 residues. Trimming took 6 bases from V and 11 from J; bases not matched to a gene: 7. CDR1 and CDR2 from the germline V gene are SNHLY and FYNNEI.

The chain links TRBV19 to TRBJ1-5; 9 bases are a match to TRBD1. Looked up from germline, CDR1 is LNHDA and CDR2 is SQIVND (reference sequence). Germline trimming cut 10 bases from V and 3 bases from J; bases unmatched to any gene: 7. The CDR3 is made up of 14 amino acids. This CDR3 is CATGQGSYNQPQHF. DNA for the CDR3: TGTGCCACCGGACAGGGGTCATACAATCAGCCCCAGCATTTT.

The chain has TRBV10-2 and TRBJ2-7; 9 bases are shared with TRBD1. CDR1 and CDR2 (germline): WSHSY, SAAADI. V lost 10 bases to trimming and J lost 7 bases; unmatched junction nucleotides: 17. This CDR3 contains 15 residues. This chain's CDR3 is CAIRGTGKAAREQYF. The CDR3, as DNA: TGCGCCATCAGGGGGACAGGGAAGGCGGCGCGTGAGCAGTACTTC.

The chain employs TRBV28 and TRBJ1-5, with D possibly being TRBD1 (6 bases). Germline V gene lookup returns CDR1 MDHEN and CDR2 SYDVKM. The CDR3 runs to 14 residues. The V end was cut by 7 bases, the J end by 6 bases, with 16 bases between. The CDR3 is CASILTGRGQPQHF. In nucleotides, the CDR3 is TGTGCCAGCATTTTGACAGGACGAGGTCAGCCCCAGCATTTT.

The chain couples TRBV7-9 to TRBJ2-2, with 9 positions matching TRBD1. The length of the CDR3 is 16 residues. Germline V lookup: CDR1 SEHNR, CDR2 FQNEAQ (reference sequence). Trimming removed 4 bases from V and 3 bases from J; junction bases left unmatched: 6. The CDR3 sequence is CASSSIDRGYTGELFF. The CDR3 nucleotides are TGTGCCAGCAGCTCGATCGACAGGGGGTACACCGGGGAGCTGTTTTTT.

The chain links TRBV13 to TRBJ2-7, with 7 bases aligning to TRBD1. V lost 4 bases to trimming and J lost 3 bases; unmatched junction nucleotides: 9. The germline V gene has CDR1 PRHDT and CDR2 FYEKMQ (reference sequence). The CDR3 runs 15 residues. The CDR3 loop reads CASSSSGTVNYEQYF. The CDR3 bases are TGTGCCAGCAGCTCGTCCGGGACAGTCAACTACGAGCAGTACTTC.

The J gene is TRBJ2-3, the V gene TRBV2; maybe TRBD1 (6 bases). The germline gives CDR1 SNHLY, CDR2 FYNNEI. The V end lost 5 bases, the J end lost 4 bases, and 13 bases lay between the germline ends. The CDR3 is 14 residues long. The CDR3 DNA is TGTGCCAGCAGTTCAGACAGGCGGGCAGATACGCAGTATTTT. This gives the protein CASSSDRRADTQYF.

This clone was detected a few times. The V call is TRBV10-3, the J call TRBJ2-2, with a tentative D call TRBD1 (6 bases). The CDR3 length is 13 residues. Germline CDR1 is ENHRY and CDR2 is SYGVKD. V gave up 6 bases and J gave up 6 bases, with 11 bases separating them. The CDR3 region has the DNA TGTGCCATCAGACAGGGAATTTCCGGGGAGCTGTTTTTT. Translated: CAIRQGISGELFF.

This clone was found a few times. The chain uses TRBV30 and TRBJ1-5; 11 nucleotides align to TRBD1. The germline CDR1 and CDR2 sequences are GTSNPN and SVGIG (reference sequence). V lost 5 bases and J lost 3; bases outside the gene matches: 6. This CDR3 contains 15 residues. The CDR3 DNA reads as TGTGCCTGGGGCTGGACAGGGGGCCACAATCAGCCCCAGCATTTT. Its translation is CAWGWTGGHNQPQHF. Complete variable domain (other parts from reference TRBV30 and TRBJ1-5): SQTIHQWPATLVQPVGSPLSLECTVEGTSNPNLYWYRQAAGRGLQLLFYSVGIGQISSEVPQNLSASRPQDRQFILSSKKLLLSDSGFYLCAWGWTGGHNQPQHFGDGTRLSIL.

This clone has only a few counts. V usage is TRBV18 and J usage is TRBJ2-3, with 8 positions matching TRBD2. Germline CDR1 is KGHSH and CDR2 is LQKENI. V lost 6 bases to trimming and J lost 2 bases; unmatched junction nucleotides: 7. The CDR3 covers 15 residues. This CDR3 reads CASSQTSDATDTQYF. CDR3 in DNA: TGTGCCAGCTCGCAGACTAGCGACGCCACAGATACGCAGTATTTT. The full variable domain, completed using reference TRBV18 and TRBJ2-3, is NAGVMQNPRHLVRRRGQEARLRCSPMKGHSHVYWYRQLPEEGLKFMVYLQKENIIDESGMPKERFSAEFPKEGPSILRIQQVVRGDSAAYFCASSQTSDATDTQYFGPGTRLTVL.

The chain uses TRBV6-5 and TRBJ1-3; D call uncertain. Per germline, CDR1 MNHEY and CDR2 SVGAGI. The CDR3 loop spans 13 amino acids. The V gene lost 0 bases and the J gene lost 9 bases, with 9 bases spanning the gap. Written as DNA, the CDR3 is TGTGCCAGCAGTTACTCGAGGTCCAGCACCATATATTTT. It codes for CASSYSRSSTIYF.

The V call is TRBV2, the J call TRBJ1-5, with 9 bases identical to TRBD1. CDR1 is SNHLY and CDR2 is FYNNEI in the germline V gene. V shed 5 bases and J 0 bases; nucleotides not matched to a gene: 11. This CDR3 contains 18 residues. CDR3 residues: CASSIPGQGEYSNQPQHF. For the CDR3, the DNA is TGTGCCAGCAGTATTCCGGGACAGGGCGAGTATAGCAATCAGCCCCAGCATTTT.

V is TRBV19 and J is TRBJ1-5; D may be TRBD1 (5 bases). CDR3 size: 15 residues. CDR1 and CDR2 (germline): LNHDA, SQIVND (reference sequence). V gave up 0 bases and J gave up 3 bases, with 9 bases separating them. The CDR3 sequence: CASSIEGGINQPQHF. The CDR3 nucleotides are TGTGCCAGTAGTATAGAGGGGGGGATCAATCAGCCCCAGCATTTT.

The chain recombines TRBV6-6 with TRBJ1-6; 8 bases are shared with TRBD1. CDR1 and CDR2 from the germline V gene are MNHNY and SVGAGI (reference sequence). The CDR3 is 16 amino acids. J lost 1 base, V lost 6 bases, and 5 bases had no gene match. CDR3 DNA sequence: TGTGCCAGCAGCTCGACAGGGGAATCCTATAATTCACCCCTCCACTTT. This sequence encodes CASSSTGESYNSPLHF.

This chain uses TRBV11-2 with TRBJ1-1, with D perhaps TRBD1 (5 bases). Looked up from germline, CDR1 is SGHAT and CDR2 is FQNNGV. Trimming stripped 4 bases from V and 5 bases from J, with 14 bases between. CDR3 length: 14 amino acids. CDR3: CASSSTLTGTEAFF. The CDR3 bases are TGTGCCAGCAGCTCAACACTAACAGGAACTGAAGCTTTCTTT. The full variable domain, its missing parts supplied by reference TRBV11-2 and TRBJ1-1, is EAGVAQSPRYKIIEKRQSVAFWCNPISGHATLYWYQQILGQGPKLLIQFQNNGVVDDSQLPKDRFSAERLKGVDSTLKIQPAKLEDSAVYLCASSSTLTGTEAFFGQGTRLTVV.

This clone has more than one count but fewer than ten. CDR3 bases: TGCGCCAGCAGCCAAGACAGGGTTGGCTACACCTTC. Amino acid sequence: CASSQDRVGYTF. This chain links TRBV4-1 with TRBJ1-2; perhaps TRBD1 as D (5 bases). Germline lookup yields CDR1 MGHRA and CDR2 YSYEKL. V shed 0 bases and J shed 7 bases, with 6 bases lying between them. There are 12 residues in the CDR3.

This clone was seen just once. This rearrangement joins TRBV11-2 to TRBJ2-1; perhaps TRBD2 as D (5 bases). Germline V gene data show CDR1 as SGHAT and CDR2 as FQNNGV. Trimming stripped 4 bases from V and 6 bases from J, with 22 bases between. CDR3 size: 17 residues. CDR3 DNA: TGTGCCAGCAGCTCCAACAGCGTCAGAGGGTTCAGCAATGAGCAGTTCTTC. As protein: CASSSNSVRGFSNEQFF.

The CDR3 DNA reads TGTGCCAGCAGCTTAGATCGAGGGCCGCCCAAAGAGACCCAGTACTTC. Protein sequence: CASSLDRGPPKETQYF. This chain joins TRBV11-2 and TRBJ2-5; maybe TRBD2 (5 bases). This CDR3 has 16 amino acids. Germline V gene data show CDR1 as SGHAT and CDR2 as FQNNGV. Trimming left V 0 bases short and J 3 bases short, with 14 bases between.

Written as DNA, the CDR3 is TGTGCCAGCGACACAGGGTATTCACCCCTCCACTTT. Its translation: CASDTGYSPLHF. The rearrangement uses TRBV30 and TRBJ1-6; D may be TRBD1 (6 bases). Germline assignment: CDR1 GTSNPN and CDR2 SVGIG (reference sequence). Trimming cost V 8 bases and J 8 bases, with 13 bases left between them. The length of the CDR3 is 12 residues.

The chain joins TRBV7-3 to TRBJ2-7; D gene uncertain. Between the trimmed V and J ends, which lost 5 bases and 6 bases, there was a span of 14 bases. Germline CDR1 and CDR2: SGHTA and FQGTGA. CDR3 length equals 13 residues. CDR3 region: CASSSSSFGEQYF. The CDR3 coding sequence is TGTGCCAGCAGCAGTAGTTCGTTCGGCGAGCAGTACTTC.